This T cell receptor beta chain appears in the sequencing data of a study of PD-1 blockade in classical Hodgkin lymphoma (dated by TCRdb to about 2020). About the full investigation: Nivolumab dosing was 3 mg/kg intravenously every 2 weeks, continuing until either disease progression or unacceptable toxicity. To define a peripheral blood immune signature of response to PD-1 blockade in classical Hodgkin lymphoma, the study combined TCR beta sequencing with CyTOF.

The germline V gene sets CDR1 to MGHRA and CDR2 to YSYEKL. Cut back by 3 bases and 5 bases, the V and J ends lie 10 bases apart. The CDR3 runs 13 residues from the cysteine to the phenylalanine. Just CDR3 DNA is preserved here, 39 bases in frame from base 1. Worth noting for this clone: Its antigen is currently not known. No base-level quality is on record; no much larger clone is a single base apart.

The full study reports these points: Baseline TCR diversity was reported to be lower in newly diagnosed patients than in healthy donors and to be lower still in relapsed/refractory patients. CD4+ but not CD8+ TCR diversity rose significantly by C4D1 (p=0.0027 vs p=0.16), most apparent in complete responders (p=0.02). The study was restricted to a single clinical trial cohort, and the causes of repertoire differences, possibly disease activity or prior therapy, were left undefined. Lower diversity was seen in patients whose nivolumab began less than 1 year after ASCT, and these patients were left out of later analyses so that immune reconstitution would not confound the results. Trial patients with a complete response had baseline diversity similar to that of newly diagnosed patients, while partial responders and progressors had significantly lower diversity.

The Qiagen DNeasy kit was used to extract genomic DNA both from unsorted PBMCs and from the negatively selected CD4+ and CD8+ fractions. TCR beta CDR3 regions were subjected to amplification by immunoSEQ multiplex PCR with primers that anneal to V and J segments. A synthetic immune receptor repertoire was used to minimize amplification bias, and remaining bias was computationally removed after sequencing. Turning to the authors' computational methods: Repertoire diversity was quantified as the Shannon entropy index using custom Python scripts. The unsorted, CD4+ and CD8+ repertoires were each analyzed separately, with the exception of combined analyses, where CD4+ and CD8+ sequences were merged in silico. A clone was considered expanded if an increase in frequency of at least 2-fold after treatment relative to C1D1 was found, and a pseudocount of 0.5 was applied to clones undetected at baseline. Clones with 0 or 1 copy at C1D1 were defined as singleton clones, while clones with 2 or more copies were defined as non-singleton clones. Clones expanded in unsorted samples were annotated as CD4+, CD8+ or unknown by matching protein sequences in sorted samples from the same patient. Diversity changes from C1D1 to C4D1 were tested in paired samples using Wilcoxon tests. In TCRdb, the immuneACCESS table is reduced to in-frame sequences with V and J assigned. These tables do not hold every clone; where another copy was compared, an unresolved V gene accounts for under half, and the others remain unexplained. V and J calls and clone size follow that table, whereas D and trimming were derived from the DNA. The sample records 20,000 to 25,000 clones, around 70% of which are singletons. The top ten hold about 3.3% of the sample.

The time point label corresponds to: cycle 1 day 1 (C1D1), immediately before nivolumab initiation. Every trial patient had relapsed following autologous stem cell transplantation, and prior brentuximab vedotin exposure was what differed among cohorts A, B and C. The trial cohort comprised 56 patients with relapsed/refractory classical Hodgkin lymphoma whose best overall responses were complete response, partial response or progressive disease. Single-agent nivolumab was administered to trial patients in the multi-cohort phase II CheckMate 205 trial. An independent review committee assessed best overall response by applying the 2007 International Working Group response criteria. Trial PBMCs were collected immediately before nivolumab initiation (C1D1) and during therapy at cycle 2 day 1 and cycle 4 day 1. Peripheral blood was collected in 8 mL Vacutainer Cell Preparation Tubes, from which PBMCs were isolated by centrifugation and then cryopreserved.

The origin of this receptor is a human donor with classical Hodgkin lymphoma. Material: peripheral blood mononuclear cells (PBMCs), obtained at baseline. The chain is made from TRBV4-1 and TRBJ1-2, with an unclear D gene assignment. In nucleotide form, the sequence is TGCGCCAGCAGCCAGGCCGGAGATTATGGCTACACCTTC. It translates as CASSQAGDYGYTF.